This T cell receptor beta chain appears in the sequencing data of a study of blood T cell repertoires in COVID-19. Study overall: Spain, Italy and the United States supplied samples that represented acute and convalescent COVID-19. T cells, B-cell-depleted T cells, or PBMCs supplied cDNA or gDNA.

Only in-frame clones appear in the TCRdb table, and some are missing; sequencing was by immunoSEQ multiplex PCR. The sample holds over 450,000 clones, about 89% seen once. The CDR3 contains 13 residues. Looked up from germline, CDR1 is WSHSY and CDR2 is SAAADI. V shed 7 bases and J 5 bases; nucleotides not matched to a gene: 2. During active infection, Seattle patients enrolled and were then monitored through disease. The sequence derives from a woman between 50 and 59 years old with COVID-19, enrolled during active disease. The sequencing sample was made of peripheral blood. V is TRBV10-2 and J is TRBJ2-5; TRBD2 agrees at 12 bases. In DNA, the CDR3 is TGCGCCAGCACAACTAGCGGGGGGGAGACCCAGTACTTC. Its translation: CASTTSGGETQYF.